This TCR beta chain originates from a study of T cells in Graves' hyperthyroidism and ophthalmopathy. This clonotype was seen many times. Losses at the gene ends were 1 base for V and 5 bases for J; bases not matched to a gene: 4. The germline CDR1 and CDR2 sequences are MNHEY and SVGEGT. This CDR3 has 15 residues. In the ophthalmopathy cohort, Clinical Activity Score was at least 3, NOSPECS grade at least 4, and duration under 3 months. Clinical symptoms, serum thyroxine, TRAb, thyroid ultrasound and orbital computed tomography informed diagnoses. Amplified TCR beta CDR3 regions derived from RNA transcripts. First-round RT-PCR of the TCR CDR3 relied on the HTBI primer set. MiXCR was run by TCRdb on the multiplex PCR reads, yielding one entry per CDR3 protein. The sample shows about 640,000 distinct CDR3 sequences, 14% of them seen only once.

The sequenced sample consisted of blood. This TCR derives from a woman aged 45-65 years with Graves' ophthalmopathy. This sequence joins TRBV6-2 or TRBV6-3 and TRBJ2-7; 11 positions match TRBD2. The CDR3 reads CASSYLAGGSHEQYF. In nucleotides, the CDR3 is TGTGCCAGCAGTTACTTAGCGGGAGGGAGCCACGAGCAGTACTTC.